The 4 T cell receptor beta chains reported below all come from one sample, sequenced in a study of cytomegalovirus exposure and HLA in healthy donors. The PCR employed 60 Vbeta primers together with 13 Jbeta primers. Sequencing used immunoSEQ multiplex PCR; TCRdb keeps in-frame clones, though not all of them. The table has more than 65,000 clones, under 80% seen once. The sample consisted of PBMCs. These receptors were obtained from a man in his late teens or twenties in good health and CMV-seropositive.

The V and J genes are TRBV28 and TRBJ2-1; 7 bases map to TRBD1. With 4 bases clipped from V and 6 bases from J, the junction kept 3 bases outside the gene matches. This CDR3 has 13 amino acids. The germline V gene has CDR1 MDHEN and CDR2 SYDVKM. CDR3: CASSWGTVNEQFF. The CDR3 DNA reads TGTGCCAGCAGTTGGGGGACAGTCAATGAGCAGTTCTTC.

The rearrangement uses TRBV6-1 and TRBJ2-2; 11 nucleotides line up with TRBD2. The germline gives CDR1 MNHNS, CDR2 SASEGT. This CDR3 has 15 residues. The junction had 6 bases not matched to a gene; V was cut back by 6 bases and J by 6 bases. Written as DNA, the CDR3 is TGTGCCAGCAGCGCTACTAGCGGGAGACCCGGGGAGCTGTTTTTT. Its protein product is CASSATSGRPGELFF.

The CDR3 sequence: CASSLAINTEAFF. CDR3 nucleotide sequence: TGTGCCAGCAGCTTGGCCATCAACACTGAAGCTTTCTTT. The chain has TRBV7-3 and TRBJ1-1; D remains unclear. With 3 bases removed from V and 2 bases from J, the gap between germline ends came to 7 bases. This CDR3 has 13 residues. Per the germline V gene, CDR1 is SGHTA and CDR2 is FQGTGA. Complete variable domain (other parts from reference TRBV7-3 and TRBJ1-1): GAGVSQTPSNKVTEKGKYVELRCDPISGHTALYWYRQSLGQGPEFLIYFQGTGAADDSGLPNDRFFAVRPEGSVSTLKIQRTERGDSAVYLCASSLAINTEAFFGQGTRLTVV.

The chain employs TRBV20-1 and TRBJ1-1; D remains ambiguous. The CDR3 spans 11 residues. V dropped 6 bases and J dropped 3 bases, with 8 bases sitting between them. In germline, CDR1 is DFQATT, CDR2 SNEGSKA (reference sequence). The CDR3 reads CSANGDTEAFF. The CDR3 nucleotides read TGCAGTGCAAACGGGGACACTGAAGCTTTCTTT.